This TCR beta chain was identified during a study of patients with pleural tuberculosis. TCRdb redid the calling of the reads with MiXCR, one entry per CDR3 protein. Seen here are about 29,000 distinct CDR3 sequences, 15% to 20% observed once, and the top ten hold roughly 3.4%. This clonotype was seen ten or more times. Between the trimmed V and J ends, which lost 4 bases and 9 bases, there was a span of 13 bases. Germline CDR1 LNHDA, CDR2 SQIVND (reference sequence). The CDR3 extends over 13 amino acids. The rearrangement joins TRBV19 to TRBJ2-1; D remains unclear. Source material: peripheral blood. The receptor was derived from a human donor with pleural tuberculosis. CDR3 region: CASSTYFAREQFF. For the CDR3, the DNA is TGTGCCAGTAGTACGTATTTTGCCCGTGAGCAGTTCTTC.